These 26 T cell receptor beta chains came from one sample sequenced in a study of cytotoxic CD8 clonotypes in ibrutinib-treated CLL. Repertoires were generated with immunoSEQ multiplex PCR, while TCRdb's copy carries only in-frame clones and drops some. The profile shows 200,000 or so clones, just under 80% of them singletons. Sample: PBMCs, taken after 12 months of ibrutinib treatment. The receptors shown here come from a human donor with chronic lymphocytic leukemia.

This sequence joins TRBV4-1 and TRBJ1-5; D might be TRBD1 (5 bases). Germline V gives CDR1 MGHRA, CDR2 YSYEKL. The CDR3 is made up of 16 amino acids. V gave up 0 bases and J gave up 4 bases, with 13 bases separating them. The CDR3 sequence is CASSQDSGTRNQPQHF. CDR3 in DNA: TGCGCCAGCAGCCAAGATAGTGGGACGCGGAATCAGCCCCAGCATTTT.

The chain joins TRBV5-5 to TRBJ2-7; no definite D call. The V gene lost 4 bases and the J gene lost 2 bases, with 4 bases spanning the gap. CDR1 and CDR2 (germline): SGHKS, YYEKEE (reference sequence). This CDR3 comprises 11 residues. CDR3 nucleotide sequence: TGTGCCAGCAGCACCACCTACGAGCAGTACTTC. Amino acids: CASSTTYEQYF.

The chain is built from TRBV4-1 and TRBJ2-7; D is ambiguous. Trimming cost V 0 bases and J 4 bases, with 4 bases left between them. Germline-derived CDR1 and CDR2 are MGHRA and YSYEKL. This CDR3 is built from 12 residues. The CDR3 sequence: CASSQDSYEQYF. The CDR3 DNA reads as TGCGCCAGCAGCCAAGATTCGTACGAGCAGTACTTC.

The J gene is TRBJ1-6, the V gene TRBV18; D is perhaps TRBD1 (6 bases). The CDR3 runs to 16 residues. The V gene lost 6 bases and the J gene lost 9 bases, with 21 bases spanning the gap. CDR1 and CDR2 (germline): KGHSH, LQKENI. CDR3 protein: CASSPNREERGSPLHF. CDR3 coding DNA: TGTGCCAGCTCCCCTAACAGGGAAGAGCGCGGTTCACCCCTCCACTTT.

This clone was recorded once. The chain joins TRBV19 to TRBJ2-6; the D is unclear. The CDR3 is 17 residues long. Germline CDR1 reads LNHDA; CDR2 reads SQIVND (reference sequence). V was cut by 6 bases and J by 1 base, with 16 bases left in between. Here the CDR3 reads CASSTTGLISGANVLTF. The CDR3 DNA reads as TGTGCCAGTAGCACCACGGGCCTAATTTCTGGGGCCAACGTCCTGACTTTC.

V is TRBV2 and J is TRBJ1-5, with D possibly TRBD1 on 6 matching bases. Germline lookup yields CDR1 SNHLY and CDR2 FYNNEI. CDR3 size: 14 residues. Deletions cut 4 bases from V and 7 bases from J, with 14 bases between. CDR3 amino acids: CASSVQGLTQPQHF. In DNA form, the CDR3 reads TGTGCCAGCAGTGTACAGGGCTTAACCCAGCCCCAGCATTTT.

This chain joins TRBV5-1 and TRBJ2-5; D call uncertain. This CDR3 has 13 amino acids. The V end lost 0 bases, the J end lost 1 base, and 4 bases lay between the germline ends. Per the germline V gene, CDR1 is SGHRS and CDR2 is YFSETQ. CDR3 in DNA: TGCGCCAGCAGCTTGGGAACCCAAGAGACCCAGTACTTC. It yields the protein CASSLGTQETQYF.

The chain links TRBV28 to TRBJ2-6; possible D gene TRBD1, 6 bases. Trimming took 3 bases from V and 0 from J, leaving 15 bases between them. CDR3 length: 18 residues. Germline CDR1 and CDR2: MDHEN and SYDVKM. The CDR3 region has the DNA TGTGCCAGCAGTTTCTTCGGTCAGGGGCCCTCTGGGGCCAACGTCCTGACTTTC. It specifies CASSFFGQGPSGANVLTF.

The genes are TRBV7-8 and TRBJ2-7, with 9 bases fitting TRBD1. The CDR3 is 11 amino acids. Germline V gene lookup returns CDR1 SGHVS and CDR2 FQNEAQ. The trim removed 2 bases at V and 11 bases at J, leaving 1 base unmatched. CDR3 protein: CASSLRDREYF. As DNA, the CDR3 is TGTGCCAGCAGCTTACGGGACAGGGAGTACTTC.

This clone occurred a few times. The chain employs TRBV28 and TRBJ2-7, with 7 bases aligning to TRBD2. V was clipped by 5 bases and J by 5 bases; unmatched bases: 12. The CDR3 sequence is 15 residues long. The germline gives CDR1 MDHEN, CDR2 SYDVKM. The CDR3, as DNA: TGTGCCAGCAGTGCTAGCGGTTTAGGGGTTGACGAGCAGTACTTC. Encoded protein: CASSASGLGVDEQYF.

V is TRBV9 and J is TRBJ1-1, with D tentatively TRBD1 (5 bases). CDR3 length equals 16 residues. V was cut by 0 bases and J by 6 bases, with 18 bases left in between. Germline V gives CDR1 SGDLS, CDR2 YYNGEE. This chain's CDR3 is CASSVAGGGSRSEAFF. Written as DNA, the CDR3 is TGTGCCAGCAGCGTAGCTGGGGGTGGGTCGAGATCTGAAGCTTTCTTT.

This rearrangement joins TRBV5-6 to TRBJ2-7, with 9 bases aligning to TRBD2. This CDR3 is 15 amino acids long. The V segment lost 0 bases and the J segment 3 bases; nucleotides outside the gene matches: 4. The germline gives CDR1 SGHDT, CDR2 YYEEEE. CDR3 sequence (DNA): TGTGCCAGCAGCTTGGGACTAGCGGCTTACTACGAGCAGTACTTC. Translated, it gives CASSLGLAAYYEQYF.

The chain recombines TRBV14 with TRBJ2-6; D gene ambiguous. V was cut by 4 bases and J by 0 bases, with 13 bases left in between. Germline assignment: CDR1 SGHDN and CDR2 FVKESK. The CDR3 covers 17 residues. The DNA of the CDR3 is TGTGCCAGCAGCCGAGAGTTCAGAGACTCTGGGGCCAACGTCCTGACTTTC. Translation gives CASSREFRDSGANVLTF.

This clone was seen a few times. The V gene is TRBV5-4, the J gene TRBJ2-3; D gene unclear. Trimming left V 0 bases short and J 4 bases short, with 12 bases between. Per the germline V gene, CDR1 is SGHNT and CDR2 is YYREEE (reference sequence). The CDR3 covers 15 residues. The CDR3 region has the DNA TGTGCCAGCAGCTTGGATTGGGGTTACTCAGATACGCAGTATTTT. It specifies CASSLDWGYSDTQYF.

The chain links TRBV7-9 to TRBJ1-5; 9 bases line up with TRBD1. Trimming cost V 1 base and J 9 bases; bases outside gene matches: 4. Per the germline V gene, CDR1 is SEHNR and CDR2 is FQNEAQ (reference sequence). This CDR3 spans 14 amino acids. CDR3 residues: CASSLGTGDRPQHF. The CDR3 nucleotides read TGTGCCAGCAGCTTAGGGACAGGGGATCGGCCCCAGCATTTT.

J is TRBJ1-4 and V is TRBV7-9; a possible D gene is TRBD1 (6 bases). The CDR3 is made up of 14 amino acids. V lost 3 bases and J lost 3, with 8 bases in between. The germline CDR1 and CDR2 sequences are SEHNR and FQNEAQ (reference sequence). The CDR3: CASSFTGSNEKLFF. For the CDR3, the DNA is TGTGCCAGCAGCTTCACAGGGTCTAATGAAAAACTGTTTTTT.

V and J are TRBV2 and TRBJ1-1, with a possible D match to TRBD1 (5 bases). This CDR3 has 15 amino acids. Trimming cost V 3 bases and J 0 bases, with 11 bases left between them. CDR1 is SNHLY and CDR2 is FYNNEI in the germline V gene. DNA of the CDR3: TGTGCCAGCAGTGACCAGGGACCATTGAACACTGAAGCTTTCTTT. It yields the protein CASSDQGPLNTEAFF.

This chain uses TRBV4-1 with TRBJ2-1; D is undetermined. CDR3 length: 16 amino acids. Trimming shortened V by 3 bases and J by 7 bases, and 19 bases separated the two germline ends. In germline, CDR1 is MGHRA, CDR2 YSYEKL. CDR3 protein: CASSHPAQDLGNEQFF. The CDR3 DNA is TGCGCCAGCAGCCACCCGGCCCAGGACCTAGGGAATGAGCAGTTCTTC.

This sequence joins TRBV9 and TRBJ1-1; unclear D gene. Trimming removed 0 bases from V and 5 bases from J, with 8 bases in between. Per the germline V gene, CDR1 is SGDLS and CDR2 is YYNGEE. This CDR3 spans 13 amino acids. CDR3 coding DNA: TGTGCCAGCAGCGTAGTGGTAGGAACTGAAGCTTTCTTT. This gives the protein CASSVVVGTEAFF. The whole variable domain, filled in from reference TRBV9 and TRBJ1-1, reads DSGVTQTPKHLITATGQRVTLRCSPRSGDLSVYWYQQSLDQGLQFLIQYYNGEERAKGNILERFSAQQFPDLHSELNLSSLELGDSALYFCASSVVVGTEAFFGQGTRLTVV.

The J gene is TRBJ2-7, the V gene TRBV15, with D unclear. This CDR3 region has 13 residues. Germline CDR1 LNHNV, CDR2 YYDKDF (reference sequence). Trimming removed 0 bases at V and 4 bases at J, with 7 bases between. The CDR3 protein is CATSRDGKYEQYF. CDR3 coding DNA: TGTGCCACCAGCAGAGATGGAAAGTACGAGCAGTACTTC.

This clone was seen a handful of times. The V call is TRBV25-1, the J call TRBJ2-6, with 7 nucleotides matching TRBD2. Germline CDR1 reads MGHDK; CDR2 reads SYGVNS. V shed 3 bases, J shed 1 base, and the junction held 3 bases outside the gene matches. The CDR3 extends over 16 amino acids. CDR3 sequence reads: CASSDWEGSGANVLTF. CDR3 bases: TGTGCCAGCAGTGATTGGGAGGGGTCTGGGGCCAACGTCCTGACTTTC. The full variable domain, rest sourced from reference TRBV25-1 and TRBJ2-6, is EADIYQTPRYLVIGTGKKITLECSQTMGHDKMYWYQQDPGMELHLIHYSYGVNSTEKGDLSSESTVSRIRTEHFPLTLESARPSHTSQYLCASSDWEGSGANVLTFGAGSRLTVL.

The chain has TRBV5-4 and TRBJ1-1; D uncertain. The CDR3 consists of 14 residues. Trimming removed 0 bases at V and 1 base at J, with 7 bases between. Germline assignment: CDR1 SGHNT and CDR2 YYREEE (reference sequence). DNA for the CDR3: TGTGCCAGCAGCTTGGGACCTCGGAACACTGAAGCTTTCTTT. Protein product: CASSLGPRNTEAFF. Drawing the rest from reference TRBV5-4 and TRBJ1-1, the complete variable domain is ETGVTQSPTHLIKTRGQQVTLRCSSQSGHNTVSWYQQALGQGPQFIFQYYREEENGRGNFPPRFSGLQFPNYSSELNVNALELDDSALYLCASSLGPRNTEAFFGQGTRLTVV.

The chain carries TRBV5-1 and TRBJ2-5, with TRBD2 matching over 9 bases. Germline CDR1 and CDR2: SGHRS and YFSETQ. Losses at the gene ends were 7 bases for V and 5 bases for J; bases not matched to a gene: 12. This CDR3 is 15 amino acids long. The CDR3 loop reads CASETSGSSGETQYF. The CDR3 DNA follows: TGCGCCAGCGAGACTAGCGGATCCAGCGGGGAGACCCAGTACTTC. Full variable domain (outside the CDR3, taken from reference TRBV5-1 and TRBJ2-5): KAGVTQTPRYLIKTRGQQVTLSCSPISGHRSVSWYQQTPGQGLQFLFEYFSETQRNKGNFPGRFSGRQFSNSRSEMNVSTLELGDSALYLCASETSGSSGETQYFGPGTRLLVL.

Only one count was recorded for this clone. The V gene is TRBV4-2, the J gene TRBJ1-5; D gene ambiguous. The CDR3 is 15 amino acids. V shed 1 base and J shed 1 base, with 8 bases lying between them. Per the germline V gene, CDR1 is LGHNA and CDR2 is YNFKEQ. As DNA, the CDR3 is TGTGCCAGCAGCCAAGTGTCGGGGAGCAATCAGCCCCAGCATTTT. Its protein is CASSQVSGSNQPQHF.

There are a few counts of this clone. This chain uses TRBV28 with TRBJ2-7, with D tentatively TRBD1 (5 bases). The ends were cut back, 2 bases at V and 2 bases at J, with 13 bases in the middle. The V gene's germline CDR1 is MDHEN and CDR2 SYDVKM. This CDR3 is built from 15 residues. CDR3 in DNA: TGTGCCAGCAGTTTACATCCCCAGGGTGCCTACGAGCAGTACTTC. Translated, it gives CASSLHPQGAYEQYF. The full variable domain, completed using reference TRBV28 and TRBJ2-7, is DVKVTQSSRYLVKRTGEKVFLECVQDMDHENMFWYRQDPGLGLRLIYFSYDVKMKEKGDIPEGYSVSREKKERFSLILESASTNQTSMYLCASSLHPQGAYEQYFGPGTRLTVT.

The V gene is TRBV7-9, the J gene TRBJ2-2; D is ambiguous. The CDR3 contains 14 residues. Germline CDR1 and CDR2: SEHNR and FQNEAQ (reference sequence). Trimming took off 5 bases at V and 7 bases at J, with 14 bases between the two ends. The CDR3 is CASSLNPKVGELFF. CDR3 bases: TGTGCCAGCAGCCTAAACCCAAAAGTCGGGGAGCTGTTTTTT.